What follows describes a single T cell receptor beta chain. Loaded into unsorted PBMC replicate PCRs was about 330 ng DNA, about 30,000 T cell genomes. Assay used: immunoSEQ multiplex PCR; TCRdb lists only in-frame clones, some missing. The sample holds approximately 510,000 clones, 70% to 80% seen once. The sample originates from a study of shared clonotypes between healthy human individuals. Trimming took 8 bases from V and 5 from J, leaving 9 bases between them. Germline CDR1 and CDR2: MGHDK and SYGVNS. The CDR3 runs to 11 residues. Specimen: PBMCs. The sequence derives from a woman in her thirties or forties in good health. Some clones in this sample may be carry-over from other donors' samples. This chain joins TRBV25-1 and TRBJ2-5; D uncertain. CDR3 sequence: CASGKRETQYF. CDR3 DNA: TGTGCCAGCGGCAAGAGGGAGACCCAGTACTTC.